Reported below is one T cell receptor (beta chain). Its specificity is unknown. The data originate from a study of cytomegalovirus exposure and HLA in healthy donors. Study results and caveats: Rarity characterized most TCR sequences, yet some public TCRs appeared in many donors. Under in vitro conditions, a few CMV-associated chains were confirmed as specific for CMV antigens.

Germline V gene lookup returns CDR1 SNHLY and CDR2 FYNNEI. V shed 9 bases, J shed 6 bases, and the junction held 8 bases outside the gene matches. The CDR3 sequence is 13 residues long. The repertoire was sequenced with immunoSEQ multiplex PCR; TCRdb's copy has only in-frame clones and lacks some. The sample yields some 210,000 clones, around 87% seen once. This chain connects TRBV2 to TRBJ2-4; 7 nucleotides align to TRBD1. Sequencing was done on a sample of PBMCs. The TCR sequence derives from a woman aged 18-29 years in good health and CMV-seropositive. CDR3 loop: CARGGAGPNIQYF. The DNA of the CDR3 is TGTGCCAGAGGGGGCGCGGGTCCAAACATTCAGTACTTC.